The 25 T cell receptor beta chains presented below share a single source sample, sequenced in a study of shared clonotypes between healthy human individuals. TCRdb's table, derived via immunoSEQ multiplex PCR, lists solely in-frame clones and lacks some. This sample has approximately 2,000,000 clones; under 95% occur once, and the top ten carry 0.37%. Sequenced: naive CD4+ T cells from PBMCs. Documented subset: CD45RA+ positively selected. These receptors came from a man between 18 and 35 years old in good health. Some clones in this sample may be carry-over from other donors' samples.

J is TRBJ2-1 and V is TRBV18; possibly TRBD2 for D (6 bases). CDR1 KGHSH and CDR2 LQKENI come from the germline V gene. Trimming cost V 0 bases and J 4 bases, with 16 bases left between them. The CDR3 contains 17 residues. CDR3 nucleotide sequence: TGTGCCAGCTCACCACCGTCCGGCGGGACGGGTTACAATGAGCAGTTCTTC. Its protein product is CASSPPSGGTGYNEQFF.

The V gene is TRBV15, the J gene TRBJ2-5; maybe TRBD2 (6 bases). The CDR3 loop spans 16 amino acids. CDR1 and CDR2 (germline): LNHNV, YYDKDF (reference sequence). Trimming removed 3 bases from V and 3 bases from J, with 17 bases in between. The CDR3 reads CATSRHSSGEEETQYF. Written as DNA, the CDR3 is TGTGCCACCAGCAGGCACTCTTCGGGGGAGGAAGAGACCCAGTACTTC. Drawing the rest from reference TRBV15 and TRBJ2-5, the complete variable domain is DAMVIQNPRYQVTQFGKPVTLSCSQTLNHNVMYWYQQKSSQAPKLLFHYYDKDFNNEADTPDNFQSRRPNTSFCFLDIRSPGLGDTAMYLCATSRHSSGEEETQYFGPGTRLLVL.

This chain uses TRBV7-7 with TRBJ2-5; the match to TRBD1 covers 8 bases. The CDR3 covers 15 residues. V trimming: 5 bases; J trimming: 4 bases; junction bases outside the gene matches: 9. Germline CDR1 and CDR2: SSHAT and FNYEAQ (reference sequence). CDR3 nucleotides: TGTGCCAGCAGCCTTCCCGGGACAGGCGGAGAGACCCAGTACTTC. It specifies CASSLPGTGGETQYF.

This chain connects TRBV27 to TRBJ2-2; 11 nucleotides agree with TRBD2. The CDR3 is 14 amino acids. Germline V gene lookup returns CDR1 MNHEY and CDR2 SMNVEV (reference sequence). Trimming took 7 bases from V and 6 from J; bases not matched to a gene: 4. CDR3 nucleotides: TGTGCCAGCACCCCTAGCGGGAGGCCCGGGGAGCTGTTTTTT. The encoded protein is CASTPSGRPGELFF.

The chain employs TRBV9 and TRBJ2-7; 8 bases map to TRBD1. V shed 3 bases and J 2 bases; nucleotides not matched to a gene: 7. There are 15 residues in the CDR3. Germline loops: CDR1 SGDLS, CDR2 YYNGEE. The CDR3 here is CASSARTGNTYEQYF. In nucleotides, the CDR3 is TGTGCCAGCAGCGCCAGGACAGGGAACACCTACGAGCAGTACTTC.

J is TRBJ1-6 and V is TRBV7-8; TRBD1 aligns across 7 bases. The CDR3 runs 16 residues. The germline V gene has CDR1 SGHVS and CDR2 FQNEAQ. V shed 5 bases, J shed 10 bases, and the junction held 14 bases outside the gene matches. CDR3 protein: CASSLYQGQSLSPLHF. As DNA, the CDR3 is TGTGCCAGCAGCCTCTACCAGGGACAGTCCTTATCACCCCTCCACTTT.

The chain couples TRBV5-1 to TRBJ2-7, with D tentatively TRBD2 (5 bases). Germline assignment: CDR1 SGHRS and CDR2 YFSETQ. The V end was cut by 7 bases, the J end by 2 bases, with 13 bases between. The CDR3 contains 13 residues. The CDR3 DNA follows: TGCGCCAGCCGGGCGGGCCCTACCTACGAGCAGTACTTC. This translates into CASRAGPTYEQYF.

The J gene is TRBJ2-4, the V gene TRBV6-9; 14 bases align to TRBD2. The CDR3 loop spans 14 amino acids. Germline CDR1 is MNHGY and CDR2 is SVAAGI. With V trimmed by 11 bases and J by 15 bases, 15 bases remained unmatched. CDR3 loop: CAGQGLAGVLGWYF. CDR3 coding DNA: TGTGCCGGCCAGGGACTAGCGGGAGTTTTGGGCTGGTACTTC.

The genes are TRBV10-3 and TRBJ2-7; TRBD2 aligns across 11 bases. Germline trimming cut 4 bases from V and 6 bases from J; bases unmatched to any gene: 2. Looked up from germline, CDR1 is ENHRY and CDR2 is SYGVKD. The CDR3 spans 13 residues. The DNA of the CDR3 is TGTGCCATCAGTGGAGGGACTAGCGGCGAGCAGTACTTC. Its translation: CAISGGTSGEQYF.

The rearrangement uses TRBV30 and TRBJ2-1; weak D call: TRBD2 (5 bases). The CDR3 is 13 amino acids. V was cut by 0 bases and J by 6 bases, with 9 bases left in between. CDR1 and CDR2 from the germline V gene are GTSNPN and SVGIG (reference sequence). This chain's CDR3 is CAWSVGLSNEQFF. The CDR3 DNA follows: TGTGCCTGGAGTGTCGGACTCAGCAATGAGCAGTTCTTC.

The chain recombines TRBV5-1 with TRBJ1-1; D unresolved. V shed 0 bases and J shed 3 bases, with 9 bases lying between them. This CDR3 spans 14 amino acids. CDR1 is SGHRS and CDR2 is YFSETQ in the germline V gene. CDR3 sequence (DNA): TGCGCCAGCAGCTTGGAGGGAAGGTACACTGAAGCTTTCTTT. Translation: CASSLEGRYTEAFF.

The genes are TRBV6-5 and TRBJ2-2; 10 bases map to TRBD2. Germline V gives CDR1 MNHEY, CDR2 SVGAGI. The CDR3 covers 14 residues. Unmatched junction bases numbered 4, after V lost 6 bases and J lost 6 bases. CDR3 sequence: CASRVAGGAGELFF. In nucleotides, the CDR3 is TGTGCCAGCAGGGTAGCGGGAGGCGCCGGGGAGCTGTTTTTT.

This sequence joins TRBV18 and TRBJ2-5; 12 positions agree with TRBD2. V shed 3 bases and J 0 bases; nucleotides not matched to a gene: 11. CDR1 and CDR2 (germline): KGHSH, LQKENI. The CDR3 runs 19 residues. CDR3 sequence: CASSPRTTSGSTYQETQYF. The CDR3 region has the DNA TGTGCCAGCTCACCTCGCACGACTAGCGGGAGTACCTACCAAGAGACCCAGTACTTC.

The genes are TRBV2 and TRBJ2-1; D uncertain. CDR3 length: 15 residues. V lost 8 bases to trimming and J lost 6 bases, with 20 bases between them. Germline V CDR1 and CDR2: SNHLY, FYNNEI. In DNA, the CDR3 is TGTGCCAGCCGCCCAGAGCTACCCCAAGGCAATGAGCAGTTCTTC. Translating gives CASRPELPQGNEQFF. Variable domain in full (rest from reference TRBV2 and TRBJ2-1): EPEVTQTPSHQVTQMGQEVILRCVPISNHLYFYWYRQILGQKVEFLVSFYNNEISEKSEIFDDQFSVERPDGSNFTLKIRSTKLEDSAMYFCASRPELPQGNEQFFGPGTRLTVL.

Concerning this clone itself: At the DNA level, this CDR3 is encoded by other sequences in the same sample as well. The chain is built from TRBV9 and TRBJ2-1; possibly TRBD2 for D (5 bases). CDR1 is SGDLS, CDR2 YYNGEE, per germline. V lost 0 bases, J lost 1 base, and 5 bases lay in between. The CDR3 extends over 14 amino acids. The CDR3 region has the DNA TGTGCCAGCAGCGTAGCGGGATCCTACAATGAGCAGTTCTTC. This gives the protein CASSVAGSYNEQFF. Drawing the rest from reference TRBV9 and TRBJ2-1, the complete variable domain is DSGVTQTPKHLITATGQRVTLRCSPRSGDLSVYWYQQSLDQGLQFLIQYYNGEERAKGNILERFSAQQFPDLHSELNLSSLELGDSALYFCASSVAGSYNEQFFGPGTRLTVL.

This rearrangement joins TRBV18 to TRBJ1-2; no reliable D call. The germline CDR1 and CDR2 sequences are KGHSH and LQKENI. The length of the CDR3 is 15 residues. V was shortened by 3 bases and J by 1 base, with 12 bases between the two germline ends. The CDR3 DNA sequence: TGTGCCAGCTCACCGGGTCAGAACTTTAACTATGGCTACACCTTC. Residues: CASSPGQNFNYGYTF.

This chain uses TRBV6-5 with TRBJ1-2, with D hard to call. The length of the CDR3 is 14 residues. Germline CDR1 reads MNHEY; CDR2 reads SVGAGI. Trimming took off 2 bases at V and 0 bases at J, with 7 bases between the two ends. The CDR3 here is CASSYRESNYGYTF. The CDR3 DNA is TGTGCCAGCAGTTACAGGGAATCTAACTATGGCTACACCTTC.

The gene calls are TRBV11-2 and TRBJ2-7; D possibly corresponds to TRBD2 (5 bases). The V end lost 5 bases, the J end lost 0 bases, and 14 bases lay between the germline ends. This CDR3 region has 15 residues. From germline, CDR1 is SGHAT and CDR2 FQNNGV. The CDR3 coding sequence is TGTGCCAGCAGCCCGATGTTAGCGCCCTCCTACGAGCAGTACTTC. Protein sequence: CASSPMLAPSYEQYF.

The V call is TRBV5-8, the J call TRBJ2-1; D is unclear. V lost 0 bases to trimming and J lost 3 bases, with 7 bases between them. Germline loops: CDR1 SGHTS, CDR2 YDEGEE. CDR3 length: 14 residues. The chain's CDR3 is CASSLGQIYNEQFF. In nucleotides, the CDR3 is TGTGCCAGCAGCTTGGGGCAGATCTACAATGAGCAGTTCTTC.

The J gene is TRBJ2-7, the V gene TRBV18, with 10 bases identical to TRBD2. The CDR3 totals 17 residues. Germline CDR1 and CDR2: KGHSH and LQKENI. With 5 bases clipped from V and 1 base from J, the junction kept 11 bases outside the gene matches. This chain's CDR3 is CASSGSRTSGESYEQYF. The DNA of the CDR3 is TGTGCCAGCTCAGGCTCTCGGACTAGCGGAGAGTCCTACGAGCAGTACTTC.

The chain joins TRBV2 to TRBJ2-1; 9 bases map to TRBD2. CDR3 size: 14 residues. The ends lost 6 bases at V and 5 bases at J; junction bases unmatched: 5. Germline assignment: CDR1 SNHLY and CDR2 FYNNEI. The DNA for the CDR3 is TGTGCCAGCAGGCAAGCGGGAGGAAACAATGAGCAGTTCTTC. Translation gives CASRQAGGNNEQFF.

This clone showed up just once. The rearrangement links TRBV7-8 to TRBJ1-1; D is uncertain. Germline assignment: CDR1 SGHVS and CDR2 FQNEAQ. V lost 7 bases, J lost 0 bases, and 21 bases lay in between. The CDR3 extends over 17 amino acids. The CDR3, as DNA: TGTGCCAGCAACCCCAGAGAGGGCAGCAACATGAACACTGAAGCTTTCTTT. The encoded protein is CASNPREGSNMNTEAFF.

The chain employs TRBV5-1 and TRBJ1-5; 8 bases agree with TRBD1. CDR1 and CDR2 from the germline V gene are SGHRS and YFSETQ. The CDR3 has 15 amino acids. The V segment lost 0 bases and the J segment 4 bases; nucleotides outside the gene matches: 3. CDR3 sequence reads: CASSLAGGDNQPQHF. In DNA, the CDR3 is TGCGCCAGCAGCTTGGCAGGGGGCGATAATCAGCCCCAGCATTTT.

V is TRBV7-9 and J is TRBJ2-3; 10 bases are a match to TRBD2. This CDR3 spans 17 amino acids. Germline V gene lookup returns CDR1 SEHNR and CDR2 FQNEAQ (reference sequence). V was clipped by 4 bases and J by 2 bases; unmatched bases: 9. Here the CDR3 reads CASSSQTAGGPTDTQYF. In DNA, the CDR3 is TGTGCCAGCAGCTCCCAAACAGCGGGAGGGCCCACAGATACGCAGTATTTT.

The V call is TRBV28, the J call TRBJ2-1; either TRBD1 or TRBD2 may supply D (5 bases each). The germline V gene has CDR1 MDHEN and CDR2 SYDVKM. V shed 2 bases and J shed 7 bases, with 15 bases lying between them. The length of the CDR3 is 15 residues. CDR3 in amino acids: CASSLRDGFKNEQFF. The CDR3 DNA follows: TGTGCCAGCAGTTTACGGGACGGGTTTAAGAATGAGCAGTTCTTC.